This record covers a single T cell receptor (beta chain). The sample belongs to a study of OX40 agonist ivuxolimab in advanced cancers. Using immunoSEQ multiplex PCR, the repertoire was profiled, and TCRdb retains in-frame clones only, with some absent. The data contain some 45,000 clones, 85% to 90% of them singletons. This CDR3 contains 16 residues. The germline CDR1 and CDR2 sequences are SGHTA and FQGNSA. J gave up 3 bases and V 3 bases, and 9 bases lay outside the gene matches. The sequence was obtained from an adult with an advanced solid tumor such as melanoma, head and neck, liver or kidney cancer. This specimen was CD4+ or CD8+ T cells sorted from blood, taken in a trial of the OX40 agonist ivuxolimab. The rearrangement joins TRBV7-2 to TRBJ2-7, with 9 bases lining up with TRBD1. For the CDR3, the DNA is TGTGCCAGCAGCTTTGGGTTCCGGGACAGGGACTACGAGCAGTACTTC. This codes for CASSFGFRDRDYEQYF.